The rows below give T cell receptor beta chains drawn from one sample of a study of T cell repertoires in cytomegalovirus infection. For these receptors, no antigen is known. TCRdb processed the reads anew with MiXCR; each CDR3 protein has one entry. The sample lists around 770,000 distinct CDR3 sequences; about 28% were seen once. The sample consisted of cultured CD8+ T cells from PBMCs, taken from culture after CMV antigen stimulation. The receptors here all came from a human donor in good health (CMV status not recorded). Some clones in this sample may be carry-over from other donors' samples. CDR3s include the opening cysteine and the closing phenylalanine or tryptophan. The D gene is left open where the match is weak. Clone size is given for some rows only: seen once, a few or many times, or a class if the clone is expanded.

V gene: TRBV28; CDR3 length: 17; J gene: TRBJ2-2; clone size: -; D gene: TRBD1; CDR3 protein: CASSFPRTGMISGELFF; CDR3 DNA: TGTGCCAGCAGTTTCCCCCGGACAGGGATGATATCCGGGGAGCTGTTTTTT
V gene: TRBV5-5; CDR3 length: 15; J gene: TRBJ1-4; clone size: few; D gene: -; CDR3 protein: CASSTEAGRREKLFF; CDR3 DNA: TGTGCCAGCAGCACCGAGGCAGGGAGAAGAGAAAAACTGTTTTTT
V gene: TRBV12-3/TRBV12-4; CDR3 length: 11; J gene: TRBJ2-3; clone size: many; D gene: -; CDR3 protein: CASRSTDTQYF; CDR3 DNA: TGTGCCAGCAGGAGCACAGATACGCAGTATTTT
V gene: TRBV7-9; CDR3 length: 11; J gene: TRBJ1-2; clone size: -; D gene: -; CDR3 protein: CASIEVYGYTF; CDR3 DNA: TGTGCCAGCATTGAGGTTTATGGCTACACCTTC
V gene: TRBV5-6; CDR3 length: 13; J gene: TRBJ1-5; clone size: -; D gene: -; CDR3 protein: CASSIGDNQPQHF; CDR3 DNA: TGTGCCAGCAGCATAGGGGACAATCAGCCCCAGCATTTT
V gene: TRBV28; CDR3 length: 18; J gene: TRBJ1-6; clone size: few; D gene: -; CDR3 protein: CASPCSLSLSTANSPLHF; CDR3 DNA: TGTGCCAGCCCTTGCTCCCTTAGCTTATCCACAGCGAATTCACCCCTCCACTTT
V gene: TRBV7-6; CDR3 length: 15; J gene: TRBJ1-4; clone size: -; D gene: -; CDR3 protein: CASSPLQLLNEKLFF; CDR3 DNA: TGTGCCAGCAGCCCCTTACAGCTTCTTAATGAAAAACTGTTTTTT
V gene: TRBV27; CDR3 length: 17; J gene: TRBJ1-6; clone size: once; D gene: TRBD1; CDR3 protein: CATARDRASSYNSPLHF; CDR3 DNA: TGTGCCACTGCCCGGGACAGGGCGAGCTCCTATAATTCACCCCTCCACTTT
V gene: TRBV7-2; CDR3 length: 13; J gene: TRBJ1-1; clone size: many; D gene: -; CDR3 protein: CASSLVQYTEAFF; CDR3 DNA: TGTGCCAGCAGCTTAGTTCAGTACACTGAAGCTTTCTTT
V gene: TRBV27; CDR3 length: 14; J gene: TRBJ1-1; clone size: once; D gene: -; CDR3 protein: CASTDAGVNTEAFF; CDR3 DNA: TGTGCCAGCACCGACGCCGGGGTGAACACTGAAGCTTTCTTT
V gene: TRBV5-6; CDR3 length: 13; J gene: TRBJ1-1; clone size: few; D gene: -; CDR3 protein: CASSLAAGPEAFF; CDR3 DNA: TGTGCCAGCAGCTTGGCGGCAGGACCTGAAGCTTTCTTT
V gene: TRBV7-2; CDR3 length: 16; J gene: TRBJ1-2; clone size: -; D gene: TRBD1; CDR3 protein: CASSLGAGQRRGGYTF; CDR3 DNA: TGTGCCAGCAGCTTAGGGGCGGGACAGCGACGTGGTGGCTACACCTTC
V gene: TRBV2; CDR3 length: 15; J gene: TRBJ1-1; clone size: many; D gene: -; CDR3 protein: CASSEVGGLNTEAFF; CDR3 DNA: TGTGCCAGCAGTGAGGTTGGGGGGCTGAACACTGAAGCTTTCTTT
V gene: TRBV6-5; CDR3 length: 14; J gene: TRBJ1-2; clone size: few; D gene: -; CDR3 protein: CASSYSMGMNGYTF; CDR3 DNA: TGTGCCAGCAGTTACTCGATGGGAATGAATGGCTACACCTTC
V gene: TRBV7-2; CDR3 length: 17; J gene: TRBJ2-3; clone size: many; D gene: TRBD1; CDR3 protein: CASSLVSGQGPADTQYF; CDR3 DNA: TGTGCCAGCAGCTTAGTATCGGGACAGGGCCCCGCAGATACGCAGTATTTT
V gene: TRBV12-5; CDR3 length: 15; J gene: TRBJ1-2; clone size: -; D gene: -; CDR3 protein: CASGWDLQGNYGYTF; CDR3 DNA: TGTGCTAGTGGTTGGGACCTACAGGGTAACTATGGCTACACCTTC
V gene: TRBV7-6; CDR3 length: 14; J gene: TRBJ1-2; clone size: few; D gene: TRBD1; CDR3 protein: CASSSEDRIDGYTF; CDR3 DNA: TGTGCCAGCAGCTCAGAGGACAGGATAGACGGCTACACCTTC
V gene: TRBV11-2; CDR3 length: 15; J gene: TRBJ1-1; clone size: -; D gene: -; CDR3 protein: CASRPVLGMNTEAFF; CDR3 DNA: TGTGCCAGCAGGCCTGTGCTGGGTATGAACACTGAAGCTTTCTTT
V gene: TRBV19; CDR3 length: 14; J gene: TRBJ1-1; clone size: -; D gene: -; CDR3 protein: CASSILTPTVEAFF; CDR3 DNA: TGTGCCAGTAGTATTTTAACCCCAACAGTTGAAGCTTTCTTT
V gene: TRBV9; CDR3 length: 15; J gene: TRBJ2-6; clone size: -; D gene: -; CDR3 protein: CASSAYNSGANVLTF; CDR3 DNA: TGTGCCAGCAGCGCCTACAACTCTGGGGCCAACGTCCTGACTTTC
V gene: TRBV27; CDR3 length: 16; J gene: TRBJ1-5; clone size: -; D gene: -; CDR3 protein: CASSLLARNTIGPQHF; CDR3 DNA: TGTGCCAGCAGTTTATTGGCCAGGAATACAATTGGGCCCCAGCATTTT
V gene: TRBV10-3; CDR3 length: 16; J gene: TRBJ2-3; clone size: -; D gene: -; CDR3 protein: CAISESRGTVPDTQYF; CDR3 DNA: TGTGCCATCAGTGAGTCGCGGGGCACGGTCCCAGATACGCAGTATTTT
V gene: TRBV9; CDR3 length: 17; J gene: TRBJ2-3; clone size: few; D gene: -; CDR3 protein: CASSVVEGNHITDTQYF; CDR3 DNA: TGTGCCAGCAGCGTAGTTGAGGGGAATCATATCACAGATACGCAGTATTTT
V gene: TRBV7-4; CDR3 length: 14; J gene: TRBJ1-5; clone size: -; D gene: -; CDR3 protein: CASSLGGNDQPQHF; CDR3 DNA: TGTGCCAGCAGCTTAGGAGGGAATGATCAGCCCCAGCATTTT